This T cell receptor (beta chain) appears in the sequencing data of a study of tumor-infiltrating lymphocytes in primary liver carcinoma. As for the study in general: Aged between 30 and 69 years, the patients were men and women. With diameters of roughly 4 to 10 cm, tumors were stage T1-T3 N0M0.

The investigators made TCR beta cDNA from around 530 ng total RNA, using a constant-region primer. Generation of the TCR beta libraries relied on three nested multiplex PCR rounds using slightly modified ARM-PCR. Investigators reported that the first two PCR rounds, at 9 to 11 cycles each, used TRBV1-TRBV30 forward primers with a C-beta reverse primer. TCRdb fed the multiplex PCR reads into MiXCR, producing one record per CDR3 protein. Of about 190,000 distinct CDR3 sequences in the sample, around four fifths are singletons; the top ten hold approximately 18%. This clonotype was recorded at least ten times. Scientists recovered RNA and DNA together from around 20-30 mg of unsorted bulk tissue. Every patient had chronic HBV infection and was treatment-naive. The CDR3 length is 15 residues. CDR1 is KGHDR, CDR2 SFDVKD, per germline. V was pared by 3 bases and J by 8 bases, with 16 bases between.

This chain uses TRBV24-1 with TRBJ1-5, with D possibly TRBD1 on 5 matching bases. The source material was tumor tissue from primary liver carcinoma. The sequence was obtained from a man in his forties with primary liver carcinoma and hepatitis B virus infection. CDR3 nucleotide sequence: TGTGCCACCAGTGATCCCGCGGGTCCGGGGGAGCCCCAGCATTTT. Protein sequence: CATSDPAGPGEPQHF.